This T cell receptor beta chain appears in the sequencing data of a study of T cell clonotyping in hematopoietic cell transplantation. This clone was detected once. Germline V gives CDR1 SGHRS, CDR2 YFSETQ. The CDR3 runs to 14 residues. Trimming removed 2 bases from V and 5 bases from J, with 13 bases in between. Assay used: immunoSEQ multiplex PCR; TCRdb lists only in-frame clones, some missing. Of approximately 13,000 clones listed, about 86% are singletons. This receptor was obtained from a female patient between 40 and 50 years old who had an allogeneic stem cell transplant from a related donor, so T cells may come from the graft donor. Some clones in this sample may be carry-over from other donors' samples. The chain couples TRBV5-1 to TRBJ2-5; perhaps TRBD2 as D (5 bases). Specimen: PBMCs, collected 100 days after allogeneic stem cell transplant. The CDR3: CASSFSRSGETQYF. CDR3 DNA: TGCGCCAGCAGCTTTTCACGGTCGGGGGAGACCCAGTACTTC.